These 18 T cell receptor beta chains originate from one sample sequenced in a study of response to subunit inactivated influenza vaccine (dated by TCRdb to between 2017 and 2018). The library was built by means of RT-PCR. The sequencing machine was an Illumina HiSeq 2500. The raw public data were reprocessed by TCRdb itself: fastp quality trimming at Q25, MiXCR clonotype calling, in-frame beta chains only. Each CDR3 protein gets just one entry, which takes the most common genes and DNA from the rows behind it. A total of a few hundred thousand distinct CDR3 sequences appear in this sample, around 15% of them only once. Of the sample, more than 9.5% falls within the top ten clones. The starting material was PBMCs from blood, obtained approximately 13 days after vaccination. The receptors originated from a man aged 45-65 years who received an inactivated influenza vaccine. Donor details come from another sample of the same person, matched by shared clones.

This clonotype turned up a few times. The chain uses TRBV28 and TRBJ2-5; a possible D gene is TRBD1 (6 bases). Germline V gene sequence: CDR1 MDHEN, CDR2 SYDVKM. Trimming left V 0 bases short and J 7 bases short, with 15 bases between. This CDR3 has 15 residues. The DNA for the CDR3 is TGTGCCAGCAGTTTATGGGGCCAGGGGTTGGTGACCCAGTACTTC. This encodes CASSLWGQGLVTQYF.

The table lists this clonotype with a few counts. CDR3 in amino acids: CSARDPGNTEAFF. In DNA, the CDR3 is TGCAGTGCTAGAGATCCGGGGAACACTGAAGCTTTCTTT. The chain combines TRBV20-1 with TRBJ1-1; D unresolved. Germline CDR1 is DFQATT and CDR2 is SNEGSKA (reference sequence). This CDR3 region has 13 residues. The germline V and J ends were trimmed by 0 bases and 1 base, with 6 bases remaining between them.

The table lists this clonotype with a few counts. The V call is TRBV5-1, the J call TRBJ2-4; TRBD2 matches at 13 bases. Germline V gene data show CDR1 as SGHRS and CDR2 as YFSETQ. Germline trimming cut 4 bases from V and 0 bases from J; bases unmatched to any gene: 10. The length of the CDR3 is 19 residues. Here the CDR3 reads CASSARTSGGLLAKNIQYF. The CDR3 nucleotides read TGCGCCAGCAGCGCGAGGACTAGCGGGGGCCTACTAGCCAAAAACATTCAGTACTTC.

Only a few counts were recorded for this clonotype. The chain recombines TRBV6-2 or TRBV6-3 with TRBJ2-7; 9 nucleotides align to TRBD1. CDR1 is MNHEY, CDR2 SVGEGT, per germline. J lost 9 bases, V lost 6 bases, and 12 bases had no gene match. The CDR3 runs to 14 residues. The CDR3 spells CASSDMGQGRRQYF. DNA for the CDR3: TGTGCCAGCAGCGATATGGGACAGGGCAGACGGCAGTACTTC.

This clonotype was counted at least ten times. This rearrangement joins TRBV15 to TRBJ2-1; the D is unclear. Deletions cut 0 bases from V and 1 base from J, with 13 bases between. Germline CDR1 is LNHNV and CDR2 is YYDKDF (reference sequence). CDR3 length: 17 residues. The DNA for the CDR3 is TGTGCCACCAGCAGAGATCGAACAGCCGCGTCCTACAATGAGCAGTTCTTC. This sequence encodes CATSRDRTAASYNEQFF.

This clonotype was picked up a small number of times. This chain connects TRBV7-9 to TRBJ1-2; a weak D match, TRBD1 (5 bases). With 4 bases removed from V and 7 bases from J, the gap between germline ends came to 16 bases. The CDR3 runs to 14 residues. Germline CDR1 SEHNR, CDR2 FQNEAQ (reference sequence). The CDR3, as DNA: TGTGCCAGCAGCTATACCGGGACGGCGGGTGGCTACACCTTC. Translation gives CASSYTGTAGGYTF. The full variable domain, with the rest looked up from reference TRBV7-9 and TRBJ1-2, is DTGVSQNPRHKITKRGQNVTFRCDPISEHNRLYWYRQTLGQGPEFLTYFQNEAQLEKSRLLSDRFSAERPKGSFSTLEIQRTEQGDSAMYLCASSYTGTAGGYTFGSGTRLTVV.

V usage is TRBV20-1 and J usage is TRBJ2-7; maybe TRBD2 (6 bases). V was pared by 0 bases and J by 7 bases, with 16 bases between. CDR3 length: 14 amino acids. The germline CDR1 and CDR2 sequences are DFQATT and SNEGSKA (reference sequence). The CDR3 DNA follows: TGCAGTGCTAGAGACCCGGACTATATACGTGAGCAGTACTTC. Translating it yields CSARDPDYIREQYF.

The chain couples TRBV12-3 or TRBV12-4 to TRBJ2-1; TRBD1 matches 9 bases. The CDR3 contains 12 residues. V shed 8 bases, J shed 6 bases, and the junction held 2 bases outside the gene matches. The CDR3 here is CASGQGSNEQFF. CDR3 in DNA: TGTGCCAGCGGACAGGGGAGCAATGAGCAGTTCTTC.

This CDR3 reads CASSTTGESPLHF. The CDR3 bases are TGTGCCAGCAGCACGACAGGGGAGTCACCCCTCCACTTT. The V call is TRBV7-8, the J call TRBJ1-6; 8 bases line up with TRBD1. V shed 5 bases, J shed 10 bases, and the junction held 4 bases outside the gene matches. The CDR3 length is 13 residues. Germline-derived CDR1 and CDR2 are SGHVS and FQNEAQ.

The chain joins TRBV10-3 to TRBJ1-3, with D uncertain. The CDR3 length is 14 residues. V was cut by 7 bases and J by 3 bases, with 13 bases left in between. Germline lookup yields CDR1 ENHRY and CDR2 SYGVKD. CDR3 DNA: TGTGCCATCACCACACAGCCTGATGGAAACACCATATATTTT. This translates into CAITTQPDGNTIYF.

This clonotype was seen a few times. The chain uses TRBV6-5 and TRBJ2-5; TRBD1 agrees at 7 bases. This CDR3 spans 14 amino acids. CDR1 is MNHEY and CDR2 is SVGAGI in the germline V gene. The junction had 2 bases not matched to a gene; V was cut back by 2 bases and J by 2 bases. The CDR3 loop reads CASSYTGVQETQYF. DNA of the CDR3: TGTGCCAGCAGTTACACAGGGGTGCAAGAGACCCAGTACTTC.

This clonotype was observed a few times. This rearrangement joins TRBV6-2 or TRBV6-3 to TRBJ2-1, with TRBD1 matching 8 bases. The CDR3 is made up of 18 amino acids. J was trimmed by 8 bases and V by 3 bases; bases with no gene match: 18. Germline CDR1 and CDR2: MNHEY and SVGEGT. The DNA of the CDR3 is TGTGCCAGCAGTTATGGCAGGGGGCGTTCGGTTCTCCGGGATGAGCAGTTCTTC. It translates to CASSYGRGRSVLRDEQFF.

This clonotype was observed a handful of times. CDR3 in amino acids: CASSLSYLEQFF. For the CDR3, the DNA is TGTGCCAGCAGCTTAAGCTATCTTGAGCAGTTCTTC. The chain employs TRBV7-2 and TRBJ2-1; D remains unclear. The V and J ends lost 2 bases and 9 bases respectively, with 8 bases between them. This CDR3 has 12 residues. Per germline, CDR1 SGHTA and CDR2 FQGNSA.

The J gene is TRBJ1-1, the V gene TRBV12-3 or TRBV12-4, with D tentatively TRBD1 (5 bases). CDR3 length: 14 amino acids. V was shortened by 3 bases and J by 4 bases, with 12 bases between the two germline ends. DNA of the CDR3: TGTGCCAGCAGTTTTACAGGTCGGCCCACTGAAGCTTTCTTT. Translation gives CASSFTGRPTEAFF.

This clonotype occurred many times. V gene TRBV10-2 combines with J gene TRBJ2-7; D may match TRBD1 or TRBD2 (5 bases each). With 6 bases removed from V and 3 bases from J, the gap between germline ends came to 12 bases. This CDR3 is 13 amino acids long. Looked up from germline, CDR1 is WSHSY and CDR2 is SAAADI. CDR3: CASSSGTVYEQYF. The CDR3 DNA is TGCGCCAGCAGCTCCGGGACGGTCTACGAGCAGTACTTC.

In this sample, this clonotype turned up a few times. The rearrangement links TRBV28 to TRBJ2-5; 7 bases match TRBD1. The CDR3 runs to 16 residues. The germline gives CDR1 MDHEN, CDR2 SYDVKM. V shed 5 bases and J 0 bases; nucleotides not matched to a gene: 9. CDR3 sequence (DNA): TGTGCCAGCAGTCCAATGGGGACAGAGTACCAAGAGACCCAGTACTTC. Translated: CASSPMGTEYQETQYF.

Here the CDR3 reads CASSFSNNQPQHF. The CDR3 DNA follows: TGTGCCAGCAGTTTTTCAAACAATCAGCCCCAGCATTTT. The rearrangement joins TRBV12-3 or TRBV12-4 to TRBJ1-5, with D hard to call. Between the trimmed V and J ends, which lost 3 bases and 3 bases, there was a span of 6 bases. The CDR3 spans 13 residues.

The chain links TRBV12-3 or TRBV12-4 to TRBJ2-5, with 11 bases aligning to TRBD2. The V and J ends lost 5 bases and 5 bases, in that order; junction bases with no gene match: 7. The CDR3 totals 15 residues. The CDR3 region is CASSLTSGSLETQYF. CDR3 sequence (DNA): TGTGCCAGCAGTCTTACTAGCGGGAGCTTGGAGACCCAGTACTTC.